These T cell receptor beta chains were read from a single sample in a study of T-cell reconstitution after alpha-beta-depleted transplantation in children. One entry per CDR3 protein, called by TCRdb with MiXCR from the PCR reads. This sample has about 260,000 distinct CDR3 sequences, with less than 9% found just once. Sequences were derived from PBMCs, mostly from graft donor cells, sampled 180 days after TCRalphabeta/CD19-depleted stem cell transplant. All receptors derive from a male patient aged 5 to 17 who had a stem cell transplant for acute lymphoblastic leukemia, so the T cells may come from the graft donor. Each CDR3 is given with its conserved first and last residue. Fields, in order: CDR3 protein, CDR3 DNA, D gene, V gene, clone size, J gene. D genes are given only for firm matches. Where a row states a size, it is once, few, many or the class of an expanded clone; other rows omit it.

CASSAQVASTGELFF,TGTGCCAGCAGCGCCCAGGTGGCGAGCACCGGGGAGCTGTTTTTT,-,TRBV7-6,many,TRBJ2-2
CAISGLAGVETQYF,TGTGCCATCAGTGGGCTAGCGGGGGTCGAGACCCAGTACTTC,TRBD2,TRBV10-3,many,TRBJ2-5
CASSPPGPIYEQYF,TGTGCCAGCAGTCCACCCGGGCCGATTTACGAGCAGTACTTC,-,TRBV27,many,TRBJ2-7
CASSFAGLAGSDTQYF,TGTGCCAGCAGTTTCGCGGGACTAGCGGGATCGGATACGCAGTATTTT,TRBD2,TRBV28,many,TRBJ2-3
CASSLVGVNGANVLTF,TGTGCCAGCAGTTTAGTTGGGGTCAATGGGGCCAACGTCCTGACTTTC,-,TRBV27,many,TRBJ2-6
CASSPYSGRISGNTIYF,TGTGCCAGCAGTCCTTACTCCGGACGGATCTCTGGAAACACCATATATTTT,-,TRBV12-3/TRBV12-4,many,TRBJ1-3
CASSYSTDALAKNIQYF,TGTGCCAGCAGTTATTCGACAGACGCGTTAGCCAAAAACATTCAGTACTTC,-,TRBV6-2/TRBV6-3,many,TRBJ2-4
CASSLPTPGSGETQYF,TGTGCCAGCAGTTTGCCGACCCCCGGGAGTGGAGAGACCCAGTACTTC,-,TRBV28,many,TRBJ2-5
CAGGLGGGTEAFF,TGTGCCGGCGGCCTAGGGGGCGGCACTGAAGCTTTCTTT,TRBD1,TRBV7-9,many,TRBJ1-1
CASTPNWVLRNTIYF,TGTGCCAGCACCCCTAATTGGGTGTTAAGAAACACCATATATTTT,-,TRBV12-3/TRBV12-4,many,TRBJ1-3
CASSLGGGAGGYTF,TGTGCCAGCAGTTTGGGAGGGGGCGCCGGTGGCTACACCTTC,TRBD1,TRBV12-3/TRBV12-4,many,TRBJ1-2
CASSPLGASETQYF,TGTGCCAGCTCACCTCTGGGTGCCAGTGAGACCCAGTACTTC,-,TRBV18,-,TRBJ2-5
CSARAGETQYF,TGCAGTGCTAGAGCTGGAGAGACCCAGTACTTC,-,TRBV20-1,many,TRBJ2-5
CASSSLTGYTF,TGTGCCAGCAGTTCCCTTACAGGCTACACCTTC,-,TRBV12-3/TRBV12-4,few,TRBJ1-2